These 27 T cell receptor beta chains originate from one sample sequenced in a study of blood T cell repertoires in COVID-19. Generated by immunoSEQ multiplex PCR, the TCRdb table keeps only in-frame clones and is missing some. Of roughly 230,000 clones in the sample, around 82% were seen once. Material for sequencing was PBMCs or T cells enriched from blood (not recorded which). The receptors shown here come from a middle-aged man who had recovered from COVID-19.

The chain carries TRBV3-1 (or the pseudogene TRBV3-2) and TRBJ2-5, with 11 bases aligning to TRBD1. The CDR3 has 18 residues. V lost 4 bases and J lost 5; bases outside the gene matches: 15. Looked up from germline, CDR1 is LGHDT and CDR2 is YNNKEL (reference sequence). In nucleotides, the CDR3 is TGTGCCAGCAGCCCAGTTGACGCGCGGGACAGGGGGTTGGAGACCCAGTACTTC. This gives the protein CASSPVDARDRGLETQYF.

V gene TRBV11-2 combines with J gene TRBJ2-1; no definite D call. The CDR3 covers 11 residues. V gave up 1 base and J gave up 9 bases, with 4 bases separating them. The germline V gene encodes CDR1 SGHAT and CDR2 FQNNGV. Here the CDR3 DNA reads TGTGCCAGCAGCTTAGGGGCTGAGCAGTTCTTC. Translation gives CASSLGAEQFF.

The CDR3 here is CASSAPWGQGERGNTIYF. CDR3 sequence (DNA): TGTGCCAGCAGTGCCCCGTGGGGGCAGGGCGAACGTGGAAACACCATATATTTT. The chain has TRBV6-1 and TRBJ1-3, with D possibly being TRBD1 (6 bases). CDR3 length equals 18 residues. Trimming removed 4 bases at V and 3 bases at J, with 22 bases between. Germline CDR1 is MNHNS and CDR2 is SASEGT.

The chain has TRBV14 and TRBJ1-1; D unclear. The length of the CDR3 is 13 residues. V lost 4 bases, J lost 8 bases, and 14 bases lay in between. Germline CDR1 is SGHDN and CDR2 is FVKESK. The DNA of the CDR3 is TGTGCCAGCAGCCGCCAGACGGGAGGAGAAGCTTTCTTT. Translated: CASSRQTGGEAFF.

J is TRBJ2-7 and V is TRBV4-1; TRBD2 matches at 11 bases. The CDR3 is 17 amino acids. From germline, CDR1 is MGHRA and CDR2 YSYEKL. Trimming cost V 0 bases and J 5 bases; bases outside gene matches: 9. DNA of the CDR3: TGCGCCAGCAGCCAAGATCCCATAGCGGGGGGGCAACACGAGCAGTACTTC. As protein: CASSQDPIAGGQHEQYF.

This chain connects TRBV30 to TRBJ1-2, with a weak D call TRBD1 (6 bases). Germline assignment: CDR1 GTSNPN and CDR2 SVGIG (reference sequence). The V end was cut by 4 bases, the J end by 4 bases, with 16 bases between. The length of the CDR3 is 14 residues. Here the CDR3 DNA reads TGTGCCTGGACGCCGACAGGCCGGTTCTATGGCTACACCTTC. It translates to CAWTPTGRFYGYTF.

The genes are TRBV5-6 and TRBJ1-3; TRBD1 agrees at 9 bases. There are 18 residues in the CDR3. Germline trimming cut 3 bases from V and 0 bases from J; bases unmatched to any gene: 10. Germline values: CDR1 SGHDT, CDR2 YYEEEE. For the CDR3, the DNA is TGTGCCAGCAGCTCAAGACGGACAGGGGCCTCCTCTGGAAACACCATATATTTT. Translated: CASSSRRTGASSGNTIYF.

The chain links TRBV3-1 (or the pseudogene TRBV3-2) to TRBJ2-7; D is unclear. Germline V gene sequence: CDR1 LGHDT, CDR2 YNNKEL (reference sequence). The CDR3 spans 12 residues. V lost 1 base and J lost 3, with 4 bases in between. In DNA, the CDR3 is TGTGCCAGCAGCCAAGTTAACTACGAGCAGTACTTC. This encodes CASSQVNYEQYF.

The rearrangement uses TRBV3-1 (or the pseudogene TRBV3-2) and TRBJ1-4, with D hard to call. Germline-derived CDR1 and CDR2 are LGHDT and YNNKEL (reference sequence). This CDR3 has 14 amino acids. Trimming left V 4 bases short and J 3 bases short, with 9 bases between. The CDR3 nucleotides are TGTGCCAGCAGCCCCCGGGTGCCTAATGAAAAACTGTTTTTT. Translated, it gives CASSPRVPNEKLFF.

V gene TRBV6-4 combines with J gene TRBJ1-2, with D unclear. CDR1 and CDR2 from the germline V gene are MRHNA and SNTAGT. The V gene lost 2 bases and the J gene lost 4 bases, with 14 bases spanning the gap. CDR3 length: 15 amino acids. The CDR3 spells CASSDRKGPGYGYTF. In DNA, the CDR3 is TGTGCCAGCAGTGACCGGAAAGGCCCGGGCTATGGCTACACCTTC.

CDR3 in DNA: TGTGCCAGCTCACCCCGGGACAGACTTCCAACTAATGAAAAACTGTTTTTT. Its protein is CASSPRDRLPTNEKLFF. The chain recombines TRBV18 with TRBJ1-4; 7 positions agree with TRBD1. V gave up 3 bases and J gave up 0 bases; unmatched junction bases: 7. The CDR3 runs 17 residues. Germline V CDR1 and CDR2: KGHSH, LQKENI.

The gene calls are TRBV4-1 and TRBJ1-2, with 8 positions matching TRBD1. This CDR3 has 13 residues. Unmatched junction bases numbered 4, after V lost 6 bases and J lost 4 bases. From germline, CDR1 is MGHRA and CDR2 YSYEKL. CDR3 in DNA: TGCGCCAGCAGATCAGGGGGCGCCTATGGCTACACCTTC. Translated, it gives CASRSGGAYGYTF.

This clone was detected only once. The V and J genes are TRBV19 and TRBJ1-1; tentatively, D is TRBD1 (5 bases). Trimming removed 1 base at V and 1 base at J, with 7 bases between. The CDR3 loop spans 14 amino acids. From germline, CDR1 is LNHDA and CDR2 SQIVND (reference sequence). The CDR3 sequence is CASSIVGGNTEAFF. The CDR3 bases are TGTGCCAGTAGTATAGTGGGGGGGAACACTGAAGCTTTCTTT. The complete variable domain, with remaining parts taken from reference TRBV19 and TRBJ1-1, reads DGGITQSPKYLFRKEGQNVTLSCEQNLNHDAMYWYRQDPGQGLRLIYYSQIVNDFQKGDIAEGYSVSREKKESFPLTVTSAQKNPTAFYLCASSIVGGNTEAFFGQGTRLTVV.

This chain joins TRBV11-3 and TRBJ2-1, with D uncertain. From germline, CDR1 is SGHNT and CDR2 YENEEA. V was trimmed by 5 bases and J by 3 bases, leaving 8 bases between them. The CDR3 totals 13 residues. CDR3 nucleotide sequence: TGTGCCAGCAGCCCCCCCCACTACAATGAGCAGTTCTTC. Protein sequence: CASSPPHYNEQFF.

CDR3 nucleotides: TGTGCCAGCAGTGAACGGCAGGGGGCGGTCTCCTACGAGCAGTACTTC. Its protein is CASSERQGAVSYEQYF. The chain uses TRBV25-1 and TRBJ2-7; 8 nucleotides match TRBD1. V lost 2 bases and J lost 0; bases outside the gene matches: 6. There are 16 residues in the CDR3. Germline values: CDR1 MGHDK, CDR2 SYGVNS.

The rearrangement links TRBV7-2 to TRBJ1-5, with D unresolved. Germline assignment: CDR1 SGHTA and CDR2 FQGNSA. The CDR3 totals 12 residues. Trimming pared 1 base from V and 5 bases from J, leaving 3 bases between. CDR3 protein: CASSLVDQPQHF. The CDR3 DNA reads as TGTGCCAGCAGCTTAGTCGATCAGCCCCAGCATTTT.

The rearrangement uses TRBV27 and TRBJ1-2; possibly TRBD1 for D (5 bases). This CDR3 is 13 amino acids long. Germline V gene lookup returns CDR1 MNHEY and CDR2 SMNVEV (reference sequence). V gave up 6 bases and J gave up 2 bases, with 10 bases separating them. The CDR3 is CASSLTVNYGYTF. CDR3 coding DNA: TGTGCCAGCAGCTTGACAGTGAACTATGGCTACACCTTC.

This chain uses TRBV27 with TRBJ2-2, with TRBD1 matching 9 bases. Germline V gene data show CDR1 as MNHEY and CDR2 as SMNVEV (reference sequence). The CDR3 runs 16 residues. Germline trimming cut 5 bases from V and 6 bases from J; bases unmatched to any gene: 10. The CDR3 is CASSDQGQGLPGELFF. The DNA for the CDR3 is TGTGCCAGCAGTGACCAGGGACAGGGCTTACCCGGGGAGCTGTTTTTT.

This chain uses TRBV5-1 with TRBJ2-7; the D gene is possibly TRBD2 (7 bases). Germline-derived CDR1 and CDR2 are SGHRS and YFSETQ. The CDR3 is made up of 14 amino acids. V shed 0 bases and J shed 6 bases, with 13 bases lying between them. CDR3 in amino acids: CASSLGGGAVEQYF. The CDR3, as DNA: TGCGCCAGCAGCTTGGGAGGGGGGGCGGTCGAGCAGTACTTC.

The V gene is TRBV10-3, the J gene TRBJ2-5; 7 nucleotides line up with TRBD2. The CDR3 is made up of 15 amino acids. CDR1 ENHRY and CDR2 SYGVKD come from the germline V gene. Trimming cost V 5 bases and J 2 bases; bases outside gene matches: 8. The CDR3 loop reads CAISPVAGSQETQYF. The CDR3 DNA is TGTGCCATCAGTCCAGTAGCGGGTTCACAAGAGACCCAGTACTTC.

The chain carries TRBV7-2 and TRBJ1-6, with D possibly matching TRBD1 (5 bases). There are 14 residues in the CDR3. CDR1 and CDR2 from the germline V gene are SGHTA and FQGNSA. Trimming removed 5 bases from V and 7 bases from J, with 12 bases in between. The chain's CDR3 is CASSLGRGNSPLHF. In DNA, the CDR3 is TGTGCCAGCAGCCTGGGGCGGGGGAATTCACCCCTCCACTTT.

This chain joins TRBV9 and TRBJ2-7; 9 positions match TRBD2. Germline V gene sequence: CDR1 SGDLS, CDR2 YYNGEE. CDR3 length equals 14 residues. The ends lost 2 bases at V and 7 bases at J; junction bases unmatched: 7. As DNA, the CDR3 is TGTGCCAGCAGCGTTGAAGCGGGGGGCATAGAGCAGTACTTC. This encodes CASSVEAGGIEQYF.

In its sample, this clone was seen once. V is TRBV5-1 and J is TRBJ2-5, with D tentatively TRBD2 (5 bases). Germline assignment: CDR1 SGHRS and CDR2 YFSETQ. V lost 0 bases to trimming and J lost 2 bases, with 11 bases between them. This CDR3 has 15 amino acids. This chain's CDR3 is CASSLAGGFQETQYF. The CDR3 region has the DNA TGCGCCAGCAGCTTGGCCGGAGGATTTCAAGAGACCCAGTACTTC.

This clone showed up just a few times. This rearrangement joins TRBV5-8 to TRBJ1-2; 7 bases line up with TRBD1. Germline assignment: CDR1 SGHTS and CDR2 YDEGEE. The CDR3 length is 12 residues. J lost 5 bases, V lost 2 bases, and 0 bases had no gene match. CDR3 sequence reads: CASSLQGYGYTF. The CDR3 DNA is TGTGCCAGCAGCTTACAGGGGTATGGCTACACCTTC.

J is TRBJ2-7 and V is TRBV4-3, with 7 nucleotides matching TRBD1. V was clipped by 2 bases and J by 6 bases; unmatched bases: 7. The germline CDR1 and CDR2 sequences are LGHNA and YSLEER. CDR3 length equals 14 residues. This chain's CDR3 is CASSQRQGIGEQYF. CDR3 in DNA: TGCGCCAGCAGCCAAAGACAGGGAATCGGCGAGCAGTACTTC.

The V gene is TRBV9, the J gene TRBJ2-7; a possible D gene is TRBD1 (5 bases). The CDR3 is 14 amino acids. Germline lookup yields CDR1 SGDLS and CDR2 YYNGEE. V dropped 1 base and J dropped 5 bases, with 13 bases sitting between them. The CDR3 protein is CASSVKGNLDEQYF. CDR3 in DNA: TGTGCCAGCAGCGTAAAGGGGAACTTGGACGAGCAGTACTTC.

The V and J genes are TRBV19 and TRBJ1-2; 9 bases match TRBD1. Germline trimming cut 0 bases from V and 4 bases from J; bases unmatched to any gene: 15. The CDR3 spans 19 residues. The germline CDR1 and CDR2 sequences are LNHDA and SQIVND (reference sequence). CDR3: CASSIDFGGTGKASYGYTF. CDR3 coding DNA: TGTGCCAGTAGTATAGATTTCGGAGGGACAGGGAAGGCGAGCTATGGCTACACCTTC.